These T cell receptor beta chains were read from a single sample in a study of blood T cell repertoires in COVID-19. Sequencing was performed with immunoSEQ multiplex PCR; in TCRdb, only in-frame clones are kept and a portion is missing. The table shows 200,000 to 250,000 clones, with about four fifths occurring only once. What was sequenced was PBMCs or T cells enriched from blood (not recorded which). All receptors come from a woman aged 40 to 49 who had been exposed to COVID-19. Both conserved end residues are part of each CDR3. D genes are given only for firm matches. Where a row states a size, it is once, few, many or the class of an expanded clone; other rows omit it.

V gene: TRBV9; J gene: TRBJ2-5; clone size: many; D gene: TRBD2; CDR3 DNA: TGTGCCAGCAGCCCAGCGGGGGGTGGGGAAGAGACCCAGTACTTC; CDR3 protein: CASSPAGGGEETQYF
V gene: TRBV3-1/TRBV3-2; J gene: TRBJ2-3; clone size: -; D gene: TRBD1; CDR3 DNA: TGTGCCAGCAGCCAATCAGGGGGTACAGATACGCAGTATTTT; CDR3 protein: CASSQSGGTDTQYF
V gene: TRBV6-5; J gene: TRBJ1-2; clone size: -; D gene: -; CDR3 DNA: TGTGCCAGCAGTCCGGGACATCTTTATGGCTACACCTTC; CDR3 protein: CASSPGHLYGYTF
V gene: TRBV15; J gene: TRBJ2-7; clone size: -; D gene: TRBD1; CDR3 DNA: TGTGCCACCAGCTTTCCAGGGGGCACCTACGAGCAGTACTTC; CDR3 protein: CATSFPGGTYEQYF
V gene: TRBV5-1; J gene: TRBJ2-2; clone size: -; D gene: -; CDR3 DNA: TGCGCCAGCAGCCCGGTTGGGGGCCTCGACACCGGGGAGCTGTTTTTT; CDR3 protein: CASSPVGGLDTGELFF
V gene: TRBV7-9; J gene: TRBJ1-6; clone size: -; D gene: -; CDR3 DNA: TGTGCCAGCAGCTTAGCTGGCCCTTATAATTCACCCCTCCACTTT; CDR3 protein: CASSLAGPYNSPLHF
V gene: TRBV6-5; J gene: TRBJ2-7; clone size: -; D gene: -; CDR3 DNA: TGTGCCAGCACCCGATGGGGCACCTACGAGCAGTACTTC; CDR3 protein: CASTRWGTYEQYF
V gene: TRBV19; J gene: TRBJ1-6; clone size: few; D gene: TRBD1; CDR3 DNA: TGTGCCAGTAGTATATCGGACAGGGGGCTAGGTTCACCCCTCCACTTT; CDR3 protein: CASSISDRGLGSPLHF
V gene: TRBV4-2; J gene: TRBJ2-5; clone size: -; D gene: TRBD2; CDR3 DNA: TGTGCCAGCAGCCAAGTCGGCGGGGGGAATCAAGAGACCCAGTACTTC; CDR3 protein: CASSQVGGGNQETQYF
V gene: TRBV7-9; J gene: TRBJ1-2; clone size: -; D gene: -; CDR3 DNA: TGTGCCAGCAGCTTAGGGTGGGGGCAGTTCGACGGCTACACCTTC; CDR3 protein: CASSLGWGQFDGYTF
V gene: TRBV7-2; J gene: TRBJ1-2; clone size: -; D gene: -; CDR3 DNA: TGTGCCAGCAGTTTCCCACAGGGTTCCTATGGCTACACCTTC; CDR3 protein: CASSFPQGSYGYTF
V gene: TRBV10-3; J gene: TRBJ1-3; clone size: -; D gene: TRBD1; CDR3 DNA: TGTGCCATCAGTCCGACAGGGGGTGGAAACACCATATATTTT; CDR3 protein: CAISPTGGGNTIYF
V gene: TRBV9; J gene: TRBJ2-1; clone size: -; D gene: TRBD2; CDR3 DNA: TGTGCCAGCAGCCCCACCGTAGCGGGGGGGCGCAATGAGCAGTTCTTC; CDR3 protein: CASSPTVAGGRNEQFF
V gene: TRBV13; J gene: TRBJ1-2; clone size: -; D gene: -; CDR3 DNA: TGTGCCAGCAGCTTGTTATTGACAGAGTCCGGCTACACCTTC; CDR3 protein: CASSLLLTESGYTF
V gene: TRBV6-6; J gene: TRBJ2-5; clone size: -; D gene: TRBD2; CDR3 DNA: TGTGCCAGCAGTTCTACCGGACTAGCGGGGGGAAAGACCCAGTACTTC; CDR3 protein: CASSSTGLAGGKTQYF
V gene: TRBV9; J gene: TRBJ1-6; clone size: -; D gene: -; CDR3 DNA: TGTGCCAGCAGCTTCGGTAGGGAGAACTATAATTCACCCCTCCACTTT; CDR3 protein: CASSFGRENYNSPLHF
V gene: TRBV7-2; J gene: TRBJ2-5; clone size: -; D gene: -; CDR3 DNA: TGTGCCAGCAGCTTACGAGCCGGAGAAGAGACCCAGTACTTC; CDR3 protein: CASSLRAGEETQYF
V gene: TRBV7-9; J gene: TRBJ2-3; clone size: few; D gene: TRBD2; CDR3 DNA: TGTGCCAGCAGCCTCCGACTAGCGGGGAACACAGATACGCAGTATTTT; CDR3 protein: CASSLRLAGNTDTQYF
V gene: TRBV30; J gene: TRBJ1-5; clone size: -; D gene: -; CDR3 DNA: TGTGCCTGCGACTCGACGGCTACGGGGCCCCAGCATTTT; CDR3 protein: CACDSTATGPQHF
V gene: TRBV5-1; J gene: TRBJ2-1; clone size: few; D gene: TRBD1; CDR3 DNA: TGCGCCAGCAGCGTATCCGGGACAGGGGGCGATGAGCAGTTCTTC; CDR3 protein: CASSVSGTGGDEQFF
V gene: TRBV7-2; J gene: TRBJ2-7; clone size: -; D gene: -; CDR3 DNA: TGTGCCAGCACCTTTCAAGGGCTCCGTACGGGGGAGCAGTACTTC; CDR3 protein: CASTFQGLRTGEQYF
V gene: TRBV3-1/TRBV3-2; J gene: TRBJ1-6; clone size: -; D gene: -; CDR3 DNA: TGTGCCAGCAGCCAAGATTACCGGAATTCACCCCTCCACTTT; CDR3 protein: CASSQDYRNSPLHF
V gene: TRBV6-5; J gene: TRBJ1-1; clone size: many; D gene: TRBD1; CDR3 DNA: TGTGCCAGCAGGAGGACAGGTTTTTCCACTGAAGCTTTCTTT; CDR3 protein: CASRRTGFSTEAFF
V gene: TRBV29-1; J gene: TRBJ1-4; clone size: -; D gene: TRBD1; CDR3 DNA: TGCAGCGCCGGGACAGGCGACGAAAAACTGTTTTTT; CDR3 protein: CSAGTGDEKLFF
V gene: TRBV5-8; J gene: TRBJ2-3; clone size: -; D gene: TRBD2; CDR3 DNA: TGTGCCAGCAGCTCCCCGGGGGGGCAATCAGATACGCAGTATTTT; CDR3 protein: CASSSPGGQSDTQYF
V gene: TRBV3-1/TRBV3-2; J gene: TRBJ2-5; clone size: -; D gene: TRBD2; CDR3 DNA: TGTGCCAGCAGCCAAGACAATCCCGGAGCGGGGAGTAGAGAGACCCAGTACTTC; CDR3 protein: CASSQDNPGAGSRETQYF
V gene: TRBV27; J gene: TRBJ2-5; clone size: -; D gene: TRBD2; CDR3 DNA: TGTGCCAGCAGTTTATCCTGGCGGGGGAACCAAGAGACCCAGTACTTC; CDR3 protein: CASSLSWRGNQETQYF
V gene: TRBV7-9; J gene: TRBJ2-2; clone size: -; D gene: TRBD1; CDR3 DNA: TGTGCCAGCAGCCCTCGCGGACAGGGCAGAGCCACCGGGGAGCTGTTTTTT; CDR3 protein: CASSPRGQGRATGELFF
V gene: TRBV6-4; J gene: TRBJ1-1; clone size: -; D gene: -; CDR3 DNA: TGTGCCAGCAGTCCACGCGGGGAGACTGAAGCTTTCTTT; CDR3 protein: CASSPRGETEAFF
V gene: TRBV5-1; J gene: TRBJ1-1; clone size: -; D gene: TRBD1; CDR3 DNA: TGCGCCAGCAGCGCAGGACAGGGGGCAGTTACTGAAGCTTTCTTT; CDR3 protein: CASSAGQGAVTEAFF
V gene: TRBV7-2; J gene: TRBJ2-1; clone size: -; D gene: TRBD2; CDR3 DNA: TGTGCCAGCAGCTTAACTGCGGGGGGGCAAGGGGAGCAGTTCTTC; CDR3 protein: CASSLTAGGQGEQFF
V gene: TRBV5-1; J gene: TRBJ1-6; clone size: -; D gene: -; CDR3 DNA: TGCGCCAGCAGCTTGGGGGCCTTCGATAATTCACCCCTCCACTTT; CDR3 protein: CASSLGAFDNSPLHF
V gene: TRBV20-1; J gene: TRBJ1-2; clone size: -; D gene: -; CDR3 DNA: TGCAGTGCTAGTCACCAGGGTTTACGGGGGTACACCTTC; CDR3 protein: CSASHQGLRGYTF
V gene: TRBV12-3/TRBV12-4; J gene: TRBJ1-4; clone size: -; D gene: -; CDR3 DNA: TGTGCCACGAGTTTGGCGGGGTTTGAAAAACTGTTTTTT; CDR3 protein: CATSLAGFEKLFF
V gene: TRBV2; J gene: TRBJ1-2; clone size: -; D gene: -; CDR3 DNA: TGTGCCAGCCGCTCGGGTGTGGGTCGATGGGACTATGGCTACACCTTC; CDR3 protein: CASRSGVGRWDYGYTF
V gene: TRBV15; J gene: TRBJ2-1; clone size: -; D gene: TRBD1; CDR3 DNA: TGTGCCACCAGCAGAGAGACAGGGGCAATCTACAATGAGCAGTTCTTC; CDR3 protein: CATSRETGAIYNEQFF
V gene: TRBV12-5; J gene: TRBJ1-2; clone size: -; D gene: -; CDR3 DNA: TGTGCTAGTGGACTCAGGGAAAGGGGCTACACCTTC; CDR3 protein: CASGLRERGYTF
V gene: TRBV27; J gene: TRBJ2-2; clone size: -; D gene: TRBD1; CDR3 DNA: TGTGCCAGCAGTCCTACAGGGACAGGGGGTTCCGGGGAGCTGTTTTTT; CDR3 protein: CASSPTGTGGSGELFF
V gene: TRBV23-1; J gene: TRBJ1-4; clone size: -; D gene: -; CDR3 DNA: TGCGCCACCAGTCAACGGGGGGGTTTCGCAACTAATGAAAAACTGTTTTTT; CDR3 protein: CATSQRGGFATNEKLFF
V gene: TRBV29-1; J gene: TRBJ1-1; clone size: -; D gene: TRBD1; CDR3 DNA: TGCAGCGTGGTACATACGGGACAGTTTGAAGCTTTCTTT; CDR3 protein: CSVVHTGQFEAFF
V gene: TRBV2; J gene: TRBJ2-3; clone size: -; D gene: -; CDR3 DNA: TGTGCCAGCAGTGACCAGGCCGGAGATACGCAGTATTTT; CDR3 protein: CASSDQAGDTQYF
V gene: TRBV28; J gene: TRBJ1-1; clone size: -; D gene: -; CDR3 DNA: TGTGCCAGCAGTCCGGGGGACCCTTGGGGTTTCGACACTGAAGCTTTCTTT; CDR3 protein: CASSPGDPWGFDTEAFF
V gene: TRBV21-1; J gene: TRBJ2-5; clone size: -; D gene: -; CDR3 DNA: TGTGCCAGCAGCAAAGGTGGGACTAGCTTGGAGACCCAGTACTTC; CDR3 protein: CASSKGGTSLETQYF
V gene: TRBV7-3; J gene: TRBJ2-3; clone size: -; D gene: TRBD1; CDR3 DNA: TGTGCCAGCAGCGCCGGACAGGGAAGGGATACGCAGTATTTT; CDR3 protein: CASSAGQGRDTQYF
V gene: TRBV3-1/TRBV3-2; J gene: TRBJ1-5; clone size: -; D gene: TRBD1; CDR3 DNA: TGTGCCAGCAGCCAAGGACAGGGGCGTCAGCCCCAGCATTTT; CDR3 protein: CASSQGQGRQPQHF
V gene: TRBV7-7; J gene: TRBJ2-3; clone size: -; D gene: TRBD1; CDR3 DNA: TGTGCTAGCAGCCCCCTGACAGGGTTCACAGATACGCAGTATTTT; CDR3 protein: CASSPLTGFTDTQYF
V gene: TRBV7-8; J gene: TRBJ2-1; clone size: -; D gene: TRBD2; CDR3 DNA: TGTGCCAGCACCGGTATACGGACTAGCGGGGTCGAGAGCTCCTACAATGAGCAGTTCTTC; CDR3 protein: CASTGIRTSGVESSYNEQFF
V gene: TRBV29-1; J gene: TRBJ2-7; clone size: -; D gene: -; CDR3 DNA: TGCAGCGTTGAAAAGGCAGGGGACTACGAGCAGTACTTC; CDR3 protein: CSVEKAGDYEQYF
V gene: TRBV28; J gene: TRBJ1-4; clone size: -; D gene: TRBD1; CDR3 DNA: TGTGCCAGCAGTGACAGGGCAACTAATGAAAAACTGTTTTTT; CDR3 protein: CASSDRATNEKLFF
V gene: TRBV29-1; J gene: TRBJ1-2; clone size: -; D gene: -; CDR3 DNA: TGCAGCGTTGGTCGGGAAGGAGGCTATGGCTACACCTTC; CDR3 protein: CSVGREGGYGYTF